The 3 T cell receptor beta chains reported below all come from one sample, sequenced in a study of cytomegalovirus exposure and HLA in healthy donors. PCR amplification relied on 60 Vbeta primers (plus 13 Jbeta primers). The protocol was immunoSEQ multiplex PCR, while the TCRdb copy is restricted to in-frame clones and leaves out a portion. The data hold 87,000 or so clones, with 6.5% to 8% observed a single time. The specimen was PBMCs. The source of these receptors is a man in his fifties in good health and CMV-seronegative.

In its sample, this clone was seen a few times. The chain uses TRBV6-8 and TRBJ2-7, with D perhaps matching TRBD1 (5 bases). V gave up 11 bases and J gave up 3 bases, with 14 bases separating them. Germline assignment: CDR1 MNHGY and CDR2 SAAAGT. The length of the CDR3 is 12 residues. CDR3 coding DNA: TGTGCCGTACGACAGACAGACTACGAGCAGTACTTC. Protein: CAVRQTDYEQYF.

This clone was seen a few times. CDR3 coding DNA: TGTGCCAGCAGTGAGCTCCGGGGGGGCACTGAAGCTTTCTTT. The encoded protein is CASSELRGGTEAFF. The chain is built from TRBV6-1 and TRBJ1-1, with D tentatively TRBD1 (5 bases). Germline-derived CDR1 and CDR2 are MNHNS and SASEGT. Between the trimmed V and J ends, which lost 3 bases and 4 bases, there was a span of 12 bases. CDR3 length: 14 amino acids.

This clone was detected a few times. The chain combines TRBV18 with TRBJ2-7; D call uncertain. The CDR3 sequence is 13 residues long. V shed 3 bases and J shed 0 bases, with 6 bases lying between them. Germline loops: CDR1 KGHSH, CDR2 LQKENI. The CDR3 DNA is TGTGCCAGCTCACCTCTGAGCTCCTACGAGCAGTACTTC. The encoded protein is CASSPLSSYEQYF.